The following is a T cell receptor beta chain sequence with its context. The antigen is undetermined. This sample is drawn from a study of identical twins. Study-wide results and caveats: Fewer insertions were carried by abundant cord blood beta clonotypes, but none was seen in memory repertoires.

From germline, CDR1 is SNHLY and CDR2 FYNNEI. The ends were cut back, 0 bases at V and 1 base at J, with 12 bases in the middle. This CDR3 comprises 16 residues. From the 5' RACE reads, TCRdb called clonotypes with MiXCR, one entry per CDR3 protein. Here the sample spans roughly 260,000 distinct CDR3 sequences, 7.5% being singletons. The sample also formed part of further work on yellow fever vaccine responses in identical twins.

The sample taken for sequencing was CD8+ T cells sorted from blood. This rearrangement joins TRBV2 to TRBJ2-5, with D perhaps TRBD1 (5 bases). The sequence derives from a woman younger than 30 in good health. DNA for the CDR3: TGTGCCAGCAGTGAAGCGCTAACAGGCCCCCAAGAGACCCAGTACTTC. Translated: CASSEALTGPQETQYF.